The 18 T cell receptor beta chains below were found in one sample sequenced in a study of sequential checkpoint blockade in melanoma. The treatment is: randomized to nivolumab then ipilimumab (arm A) or the reverse (arm B). The protocol was immunoSEQ multiplex PCR, while the TCRdb copy is restricted to in-frame clones and leaves out a portion. The sample lists 32,000 or so clones, less than 85% occurring once. This sample comprised CD8+ T cells sorted from blood (inferred from file names), obtained from a patient given nivolumab and ipilimumab in sequence. Source of these receptors: a human donor with melanoma.

V and J are TRBV5-6 and TRBJ2-7; TRBD1 agrees at 9 bases. V shed 2 bases and J 3 bases; nucleotides not matched to a gene: 3. In germline, CDR1 is SGHDT, CDR2 YYEEEE. CDR3 length: 14 residues. The CDR3 reads CASSLSTGGYEQYF. The DNA for the CDR3 is TGTGCCAGCAGCTTATCGACAGGGGGCTACGAGCAGTACTTC.

CDR3 region: CASSKDRFNEQFF. CDR3 coding DNA: TGTGCCAGTTCTAAGGACAGATTCAATGAGCAGTTCTTC. This chain joins TRBV19 and TRBJ2-1; D possibly corresponds to TRBD1 (6 bases). This CDR3 spans 13 amino acids. Germline-derived CDR1 and CDR2 are LNHDA and SQIVND (reference sequence). Trimming took 8 bases from V and 6 from J, leaving 14 bases between them.

In its sample, this clone was seen once. CDR3 in amino acids: CASSPTGGPNEKLFF. In nucleotides, the CDR3 is TGTGCCAGCAGCCCGACAGGGGGCCCTAATGAAAAACTGTTTTTT. The chain uses TRBV28 and TRBJ1-4, with TRBD1 identical over 10 bases. This CDR3 contains 15 residues. The ends lost 6 bases at V and 3 bases at J; junction bases unmatched: 4. Germline CDR1 is MDHEN and CDR2 is SYDVKM.

The rearrangement uses TRBV27 and TRBJ1-1, with 9 bases lining up with TRBD1. The CDR3 contains 14 residues. The V gene's germline CDR1 is MNHEY and CDR2 SMNVEV (reference sequence). After removal of 4 bases from V and 4 bases from J, the junction contained 4 bases not matched to a gene. The CDR3 sequence: CASSSGQGSTEAFF. The CDR3, as DNA: TGTGCCAGCAGTTCGGGACAGGGAAGCACTGAAGCTTTCTTT.

The chain combines TRBV13 with TRBJ2-3; 8 bases align to TRBD1. Germline V lookup: CDR1 PRHDT, CDR2 FYEKMQ (reference sequence). The V gene end was trimmed by 5 bases and the J gene end by 6 bases; junction bases not matched to a gene: 10. The CDR3 covers 15 residues. The CDR3: CASSTRQGSDDTQYF. CDR3 nucleotide sequence: TGTGCCAGCAGCACCCGACAGGGGTCAGACGATACGCAGTATTTT.

The V gene is TRBV9, the J gene TRBJ2-7; 7 bases fit TRBD1. Germline V gene lookup returns CDR1 SGDLS and CDR2 YYNGEE. The CDR3 is 14 amino acids. Losses at the gene ends were 3 bases for V and 4 bases for J; bases not matched to a gene: 7. The DNA of the CDR3 is TGTGCCAGCAGCGCCTCTGGGACAGCTTACGAGCAGTACTTC. Translation: CASSASGTAYEQYF.

The genes are TRBV10-3 and TRBJ2-1, with 10 positions matching TRBD2. V was pared by 8 bases and J by 1 base, with 5 bases of the junction left unmatched. Germline CDR1 and CDR2: ENHRY and SYGVKD. The CDR3 consists of 15 residues. CDR3 coding DNA: TGTGCCATCGGGGGACTAGCGAGTTCCTACAATGAGCAGTTCTTC. Encoded protein: CAIGGLASSYNEQFF.

The rearrangement links TRBV7-9 to TRBJ2-5; D may be TRBD2 (6 bases). This CDR3 is built from 14 residues. The V and J ends lost 4 bases and 2 bases respectively, with 11 bases between them. Germline CDR1 reads SEHNR; CDR2 reads FQNEAQ (reference sequence). CDR3 sequence (DNA): TGTGCCAGCAGCTCGGGACTGGAACAAGAGACCCAGTACTTC. Protein: CASSSGLEQETQYF.

Notes on this clone: At one boundary the junction diverges from the germline segment, which might be a read error. The chain links TRBV7-8 to TRBJ2-1, with a weak D call TRBD1 (5 bases). This CDR3 is built from 14 residues. Germline V CDR1 and CDR2: SGHVS, FQNEAQ. The CDR3 DNA sequence: TGTACCAGCAGCCCAATGACAGTCTACAATGAGCAGTTCTTC. Its protein is CTSSPMTVYNEQFF.

The gene calls are TRBV6-6 and TRBJ1-2; 9 nucleotides match TRBD1. Unmatched junction bases numbered 11, after V lost 4 bases and J lost 8 bases. The CDR3 is made up of 15 amino acids. Germline CDR1 MNHNY, CDR2 SVGAGI (reference sequence). The DNA of the CDR3 is TGTGCCAGCAGTTCACCGGGACAGGGATCGGAAGGCTACACCTTC. As protein: CASSSPGQGSEGYTF.

The chain carries TRBV2 and TRBJ1-2; TRBD1 agrees at 9 bases. The length of the CDR3 is 17 residues. CDR1 is SNHLY and CDR2 is FYNNEI in the germline V gene. J lost 5 bases, V lost 5 bases, and 15 bases had no gene match. The CDR3 coding sequence is TGTGCCAGCAGTTCCATACACAGGGGGCGCCGTTCATATGGCTACACCTTC. It codes for CASSSIHRGRRSYGYTF.

The V call is TRBV5-8, the J call TRBJ2-7, with TRBD1 as a possible D gene (6 bases). CDR1 SGHTS and CDR2 YDEGEE come from the germline V gene. The CDR3 runs 14 residues. V lost 4 bases to trimming and J lost 2 bases, with 13 bases between them. CDR3 bases: TGTGCCAGCAGCGGACTTTGGGGGCCCTACGAGCAGTACTTC. It translates to CASSGLWGPYEQYF.

In this sample, this clone turned up a few times. This chain joins TRBV7-6 and TRBJ2-7; a possible D gene is TRBD1 (6 bases). CDR3 length equals 13 residues. Trimming shortened V by 6 bases and J by 4 bases, and 13 bases separated the two germline ends. From germline, CDR1 is SGHVS and CDR2 FNYEAQ. The CDR3 region is CASSIGRGYEQYF. CDR3 nucleotides: TGTGCCAGCAGTATAGGAAGGGGGTACGAGCAGTACTTC.

Only a few counts were recorded for this clone. The chain employs TRBV6-6 and TRBJ1-1, with 8 bases that match TRBD1. Germline loops: CDR1 MNHNY, CDR2 SVGAGI (reference sequence). The V and J ends lost 6 bases and 7 bases, in that order; junction bases with no gene match: 13. This CDR3 contains 15 residues. The CDR3 DNA reads TGTGCCAGCAGCGACTTCCAGGGGGCATGGGTTGAAGCTTTCTTT. Translation gives CASSDFQGAWVEAFF.

The chain couples TRBV4-2 to TRBJ2-1; weak D call: TRBD1 (5 bases). CDR1 is LGHNA and CDR2 is YNFKEQ in the germline V gene. V shed 1 base and J shed 8 bases, with 12 bases lying between them. The CDR3 consists of 14 residues. The CDR3 protein is CASSQVGRAYEQFF. In DNA form, the CDR3 reads TGTGCCAGCAGCCAAGTGGGCAGGGCATATGAGCAGTTCTTC.

V and J are TRBV6-5 and TRBJ1-3; D may be TRBD1 (5 bases). V was cut by 2 bases and J by 0 bases, with 11 bases left in between. The CDR3 runs to 16 residues. Germline V lookup: CDR1 MNHEY, CDR2 SVGAGI. CDR3 sequence reads: CASSYATENSGNTIYF. CDR3 sequence (DNA): TGTGCCAGCAGTTACGCGACAGAAAACTCTGGAAACACCATATATTTT.

The chain has TRBV4-1 and TRBJ1-1, with D possibly being TRBD1 (5 bases). In germline, CDR1 is MGHRA, CDR2 YSYEKL. V shed 0 bases and J shed 2 bases, with 10 bases lying between them. This CDR3 has 15 residues. The CDR3 sequence is CASSQDNRINTEAFF. DNA of the CDR3: TGCGCCAGCAGCCAAGATAACAGGATAAACACTGAAGCTTTCTTT.

This chain links TRBV4-2 with TRBJ2-2, with 7 bases that match TRBD1. The V segment lost 0 bases and the J segment 2 bases; nucleotides outside the gene matches: 3. The CDR3 length is 16 residues. Per germline, CDR1 LGHNA and CDR2 YNFKEQ. The CDR3 region is CASSQDWDSNTGELFF. CDR3 coding DNA: TGTGCCAGCAGCCAAGATTGGGACAGCAACACCGGGGAGCTGTTTTTT.